This is a list of T cell receptor beta chains from one sample in a study of tumor-infiltrating lymphocytes in primary liver carcinoma. From the multiplex PCR reads, TCRdb called clonotypes with MiXCR, one entry per CDR3 protein. The table includes fewer than 400,000 distinct CDR3 sequences, less than 75% detected once. Sequenced material: peripheral blood. The source of these receptors is a man aged 40-50 years with primary liver carcinoma and hepatitis B virus infection. The CDR3 runs from the conserved cysteine through the conserved F or W. A D gene is named only where the DNA matches it firmly. Clone size is given for some rows only: seen once, a few or many times, or a class if the clone is expanded.

CDR3nt: TGTGCCAGCGTTCCCGCAGAGACCCAGTACTTC
CDR3aa: CASVPAETQYF
j_gene: TRBJ2-5
v_gene: TRBV6-1
d_gene: .
abundance: .

CDR3nt: TGTGCCAGCAGCCCTGGGAGGACAAGGTCTGTGGGGGCCAACGTCCTGGCTTTC
CDR3aa: CASSPGRTRSVGANVLAF
j_gene: TRBJ2-6
v_gene: TRBV4-2
d_gene: .
abundance: .

CDR3nt: TGTGCCAGCAGCTTGGGCCAGCTCCGAGCGGGAGGCTACACCTTC
CDR3aa: CASSLGQLRAGGYTF
j_gene: TRBJ1-2
v_gene: TRBV5-6
d_gene: .
abundance: few

CDR3nt: TGTGTCAGCAGTTTAGATGACACTGAAGCTTTCTTT
CDR3aa: CVSSLDDTEAFF
j_gene: TRBJ1-1
v_gene: TRBV28
d_gene: .
abundance: .

CDR3nt: TGTGCCAGCAGCCAAATTTCTCCTCTAGCGGGGGCGAACACCGGGGAGCTGTTTTTT
CDR3aa: CASSQISPLAGANTGELFF
j_gene: TRBJ2-2
v_gene: TRBV4-2
d_gene: TRBD2
abundance: many

CDR3nt: TGTGGCAGTAGCTTTGGGACTAGCGGGAGTCCTTTGGAGACCCAGTACTTC
CDR3aa: CGSSFGTSGSPLETQYF
j_gene: TRBJ2-5
v_gene: TRBV11-3
d_gene: TRBD2
abundance: few

CDR3nt: TGTGCCAGCAGCTTGGATACAGACACAGATACGCAGTATTTT
CDR3aa: CASSLDTDTDTQYF
j_gene: TRBJ2-3
v_gene: TRBV5-5
d_gene: .
abundance: few

CDR3nt: TGTGCCAGCAGCTTGGTGGATCAACACCAGCATTTT
CDR3aa: CASSLVDQHQHF
j_gene: TRBJ1-5
v_gene: TRBV5-6
d_gene: .
abundance: .

CDR3nt: TGTGTCAGCAGAACCGGGACAGGTGCCTACGAGCAGTACTTC
CDR3aa: CVSRTGTGAYEQYF
j_gene: TRBJ2-7
v_gene: TRBV6-1
d_gene: TRBD1
abundance: .

CDR3nt: TGTGCCATCAGTCCCGGGACAGGGTATACCGGGGAGCTGTTTTTT
CDR3aa: CAISPGTGYTGELFF
j_gene: TRBJ2-2
v_gene: TRBV10-3
d_gene: TRBD1
abundance: few

CDR3nt: TGTACCAGCAGCTTGGACATGAACACCGGGGAGCTGTTTTTT
CDR3aa: CTSSLDMNTGELFF
j_gene: TRBJ2-2
v_gene: TRBV7-8
d_gene: .
abundance: .

CDR3nt: TGTGCCAGCAGTCCGCCGGGACAGGGCTCCTACAATGAGCAGTTCTTC
CDR3aa: CASSPPGQGSYNEQFF
j_gene: TRBJ2-1
v_gene: TRBV6-2/TRBV6-3
d_gene: TRBD1
abundance: many

CDR3nt: TGCGCCAGCAGCCATACCGTAACGGGAGCAAATGAGCAGTTCTTC
CDR3aa: CASSHTVTGANEQFF
j_gene: TRBJ2-1
v_gene: TRBV4-1
d_gene: .
abundance: .

CDR3nt: TGTGCCAGCAGCTTGGTTACAGGGGGCTACTCTGGGGCCAACGTCCTGACTTTC
CDR3aa: CASSLVTGGYSGANVLTF
j_gene: TRBJ2-6
v_gene: TRBV5-5
d_gene: TRBD1
abundance: .

CDR3nt: TGTGCCAGCAGACGGGCGGGGAGGGCCGCAAACAATGTGCAGTTCTTC
CDR3aa: CASRRAGRAANNVQFF
j_gene: TRBJ2-1
v_gene: TRBV6-2/TRBV6-3
d_gene: TRBD2
abundance: once

CDR3nt: TGTGCCAGCAGTCAAATACAGGGCGCCAACTATAATTCACCCCTCCACTTT
CDR3aa: CASSQIQGANYNSPLHF
j_gene: TRBJ1-6
v_gene: TRBV6-5
d_gene: .
abundance: .

CDR3nt: TGTCCCATCAGCCTCGGACAGGGGGCTTACTCAGATACGCAGTATTTT
CDR3aa: CPISLGQGAYSDTQYF
j_gene: TRBJ2-3
v_gene: TRBV4-3
d_gene: TRBD1
abundance: .

CDR3nt: TGTGCCAGCTCTTCCGGGACAGGGATTACCTACGAGCAGTACTTC
CDR3aa: CASSSGTGITYEQYF
j_gene: TRBJ2-7
v_gene: TRBV11-2
d_gene: TRBD1
abundance: few

CDR3nt: TGTGCCAGTATACGGGGGAGAGGATGCAATGAGCAGTTCTTC
CDR3aa: CASIRGRGCNEQFF
j_gene: TRBJ2-1
v_gene: TRBV19
d_gene: .
abundance: .

CDR3nt: TGCAGCGCCGACAGGGGACAAGAGACCCAGTACTTC
CDR3aa: CSADRGQETQYF
j_gene: TRBJ2-5
v_gene: TRBV29-1
d_gene: TRBD1
abundance: many

CDR3nt: TGCGCCAGCAGTGGAGACCGTAGCAATCAGCCCCAGCATTTT
CDR3aa: CASSGDRSNQPQHF
j_gene: TRBJ1-5
v_gene: TRBV6-1
d_gene: .
abundance: .

CDR3nt: TGTGCCAGCAGGCCCAACACGGCCGGATACGAGCAGTACTTC
CDR3aa: CASRPNTAGYEQYF
j_gene: TRBJ2-7
v_gene: TRBV12-3/TRBV12-4
d_gene: .
abundance: many

CDR3nt: TGTGCCGGCAGCAAAACAGGGGTGAACACTGAAGCTTTCTTT
CDR3aa: CAGSKTGVNTEAFF
j_gene: TRBJ1-1
v_gene: TRBV5-5
d_gene: TRBD1
abundance: .

CDR3nt: TGCGCCAGCAGCGTCCTAGCGGGCAGCACAGATACGCAGTATTTT
CDR3aa: CASSVLAGSTDTQYF
j_gene: TRBJ2-3
v_gene: TRBV4-3
d_gene: TRBD2
abundance: many

CDR3nt: TGCGCCAGCAGCCACGGTAGCGACAATGAGCAGTTCTTC
CDR3aa: CASSHGSDNEQFF
j_gene: TRBJ2-1
v_gene: TRBV4-3
d_gene: .
abundance: many

CDR3nt: TGTGCCTCCTCGGGGACAAGAGCCTACGATCAGTACTTC
CDR3aa: CASSGTRAYDQYF
j_gene: TRBJ2-7
v_gene: TRBV6-5
d_gene: .
abundance: .

CDR3nt: TGCGCCAGCAGCCAAGATCCCGGGAGAGGGAGCATTCAGTACTTC
CDR3aa: CASSQDPGRGSIQYF
j_gene: TRBJ2-4
v_gene: TRBV4-3
d_gene: .
abundance: few

CDR3nt: TGTGCCAGCAAACCATCCGAAGGGCTAGTGGCCTACGAGCAGTACTTC
CDR3aa: CASKPSEGLVAYEQYF
j_gene: TRBJ2-7
v_gene: TRBV6-6
d_gene: .
abundance: .